The clone carrying this TCR beta chain has a count of ten or more. Its antigen is still unknown. Looked up from germline, CDR1 is SGHRS and CDR2 is YFSETQ. The CDR3 is 14 residues long. With 5 bases clipped from V and 5 bases from J, the junction kept 9 bases outside the gene matches. This specimen comes from a study of response to subunit inactivated influenza vaccine. Study-wide results and limits: After each seasonal influenza vaccination, few new T cells are recruited, the authors suggested.

TCRdb reanalysed the RT-PCR reads using MiXCR and keeps one entry per CDR3 protein. Here the sample spans roughly 650,000 distinct CDR3 sequences, 12% to 15% being singletons. The chain links TRBV5-1 to TRBJ1-2, with 7 bases matching TRBD1. The sequences come from PBMCs from blood, collected 14 to 15 days before vaccination. This sequence originates from a man aged 50-59 years who received an inactivated influenza vaccine. CDR3 DNA: TGCGCCAGCAGTACTCCGGGACAGTCATATGGCTACACCTTC. It specifies CASSTPGQSYGYTF. The variable domain in full, with the rest retrieved from reference TRBV5-1 and TRBJ1-2, is KAGVTQTPRYLIKTRGQQVTLSCSPISGHRSVSWYQQTPGQGLQFLFEYFSETQRNKGNFPGRFSGRQFSNSRSEMNVSTLELGDSALYLCASSTPGQSYGYTFGSGTRLTVV.